Listed below are T cell receptor beta chains from one sample, sequenced in a study of OX40 agonist ivuxolimab in advanced cancers. Repertoires were generated with immunoSEQ multiplex PCR, while TCRdb's copy carries only in-frame clones and drops some. The top ten hold around a third of the sample, which has around 24,000 clones, around 79% seen once. The sample here was CD4+ or CD8+ T cells sorted from blood, taken in a trial of the OX40 agonist ivuxolimab. The receptors shown here come from an adult with an advanced solid tumor such as melanoma, head and neck, liver or kidney cancer. Each CDR3 is given with its conserved first and last residue. The D gene is left open where the match is weak. Rows give clone size only sometimes, using once, few, many, or a class for an expanded clone.

J: TRBJ1-2
V: TRBV11-2
size: NA
D: NA
CDR3: CASSLERGTNYGYTF
DNA: TGTGCCAGCAGCTTAGAAAGAGGCACTAACTATGGCTACACCTTC

J: TRBJ1-1
V: TRBV9
size: NA
D: NA
CDR3: CASSAEGVEAFF
DNA: TGTGCCAGCAGCGCCGAGGGGGTTGAAGCTTTCTTT

J: TRBJ2-2
V: TRBV6-5
size: NA
D: TRBD2
CDR3: CASRPTGGPGGELFF
DNA: TGTGCCAGCCGCCCTACGGGAGGGCCAGGCGGGGAGCTGTTTTTT

J: TRBJ2-7
V: TRBV5-1
size: NA
D: NA
CDR3: CASSLSFRDYEQYF
DNA: TGCGCCAGCAGCTTATCGTTCAGAGACTACGAGCAGTACTTC

J: TRBJ2-1
V: TRBV11-3
size: NA
D: TRBD2
CDR3: CASSLVSLAAVMGSYNEQFF
DNA: TGTGCCAGCAGCTTAGTGAGCCTAGCGGCAGTGATGGGCTCCTACAATGAGCAGTTCTTC

J: TRBJ2-7
V: TRBV5-5
size: few
D: NA
CDR3: CASSLDEFLSYEQYF
DNA: TGTGCCAGCAGCTTGGATGAGTTTCTCTCCTACGAGCAGTACTTC

J: TRBJ2-1
V: TRBV19
size: few
D: NA
CDR3: CASSVLLGSYNEQFF
DNA: TGTGCCAGTAGTGTTCTACTGGGGTCCTACAATGAGCAGTTCTTC

J: TRBJ1-1
V: TRBV5-6
size: many
D: NA
CDR3: CASAIGGNTEAFF
DNA: TGTGCCAGCGCAATTGGGGGGAACACTGAAGCTTTCTTT

J: TRBJ1-3
V: TRBV4-2
size: few
D: NA
CDR3: CASSQVGSYSGNTIYF
DNA: TGTGCCAGCAGCCAAGTTGGATCTTACTCTGGAAACACCATATATTTT

J: TRBJ1-1
V: TRBV19
size: NA
D: NA
CDR3: CASEGSFNTEAFF
DNA: TGTGCCAGTGAGGGCAGCTTCAACACTGAAGCTTTCTTT

J: TRBJ1-4
V: TRBV7-9
size: NA
D: NA
CDR3: CASSPLGEAEKLFF
DNA: TGTGCCAGCAGCCCGCTGGGGGAGGCGGAAAAACTGTTTTTT

J: TRBJ2-4
V: TRBV5-1
size: NA
D: NA
CDR3: CASSTQGDYENIQYF
DNA: TGCGCCAGCAGCACGCAGGGAGATTACGAAAACATTCAGTACTTC

J: TRBJ2-3
V: TRBV5-4
size: NA
D: NA
CDR3: CASSLGVLAGLRTKDTQYF
DNA: TGTGCCAGCAGCTTGGGAGTTCTTGCGGGACTCCGAACTAAGGATACGCAGTATTTT

J: TRBJ2-3
V: TRBV4-2
size: NA
D: TRBD2
CDR3: CASSQAASGGGTDTQYF
DNA: TGTGCCAGCAGCCAAGCGGCTAGCGGGGGGGGCACAGATACGCAGTATTTT

J: TRBJ2-2
V: TRBV5-4
size: NA
D: NA
CDR3: CASSGRDGSGGELFF
DNA: TGTGCCAGCAGCGGCCGGGACGGCTCGGGCGGGGAGCTGTTTTTT

J: TRBJ2-1
V: TRBV2
size: NA
D: TRBD2
CDR3: CASRLGRGFYNEQFF
DNA: TGTGCCAGCAGGTTAGGGCGGGGGTTCTACAATGAGCAGTTCTTC

J: TRBJ1-1
V: TRBV19
size: NA
D: TRBD1
CDR3: CASSVGQGNTEAFF
DNA: TGTGCCAGTAGTGTGGGACAGGGGAACACTGAAGCTTTCTTT

J: TRBJ2-3
V: TRBV11-3
size: once
D: NA
CDR3: CASSLALRMDTQYF
DNA: TGTGCCAGCAGCTTAGCTCTGCGCATGGATACGCAGTATTTT